A selection of T cell receptor beta chains follows, all from one sample in a study of patients and donors after allogeneic stem cell transplantation. TCRdb passed the RT-PCR reads through MiXCR, listing each CDR3 protein once. The data contain 150,000 to 200,000 distinct CDR3 sequences, approximately 28% of them seen just once; the ten biggest clones take up around 3%. The sequencing input was blood, either unsorted or a sorted T cell fraction (not recorded which). The receptors come from a human donor who was either an allogeneic HSCT recipient or a stem cell or donor lymphocyte infusion donor (not recorded which). It is not recorded whose cells these are; they may come from a transplant donor. Each CDR3 is given with its conserved first and last residue. D genes are given only for firm matches. Some rows have no size entry. The others give once, few or many, or a class for an expanded clone.

V	J	size	D	DNA	CDR3
TRBV18	TRBJ1-1	NA	NA	TGTGCCAGCTCATCGGGGGAGAACACTGAAGCTTTCTTT	CASSSGENTEAFF
TRBV2	TRBJ1-2	few	TRBD1	TGTGCCAGCAGGGAGGGACAGCTCTTCTATGGCTACACCTTC	CASREGQLFYGYTF
TRBV6-1	TRBJ2-7	few	NA	TGTGCCAGCAGTGAGTTGATCCGTTACTACGAGCAGTACTTC	CASSELIRYYEQYF
TRBV12-3/TRBV12-4	TRBJ1-5	NA	NA	TGTGCCAGCGCTACCGGCGGCGGTGGGGACTGGAATCAGCCCCAGCATTTT	CASATGGGGDWNQPQHF
TRBV5-1	TRBJ2-3	NA	TRBD2	TGCGCCAGCAGTTATCCCGGGACTAGCGGGAGGGCAGATACGCAGTATTTT	CASSYPGTSGRADTQYF
TRBV5-1	TRBJ2-5	NA	NA	TGCGCCAGCCGGACTACCCTCGAGACCCAGTACTTC	CASRTTLETQYF
TRBV4-3	TRBJ2-5	NA	TRBD2	TGCGCCAGCAGCCAAGCTAGGACGGGGGGTTTCCAAGAGACCCAGTACTTC	CASSQARTGGFQETQYF
TRBV11-2	TRBJ1-2	NA	NA	TGTGCCAGCAGCTCGATGAAAAGGACAGCCACTAACTATGGCTACACCTTC	CASSSMKRTATNYGYTF
TRBV12-3/TRBV12-4	TRBJ2-3	few	NA	TGTGCCAGCAGTTTGCCGGGGAGCACAGATACGCAGTATTTT	CASSLPGSTDTQYF
TRBV11-2	TRBJ2-5	NA	TRBD2	TGTGCCAGCAGCGGATTAGCGGGGGGGTCGGAGACCCAGTACTTC	CASSGLAGGSETQYF
TRBV29-1	TRBJ2-3	NA	NA	TGCAGCGCCCATGGGAGGTTTAGAGATACGCAGTATTTT	CSAHGRFRDTQYF
TRBV10-3	TRBJ1-1	few	NA	TGTGCCATCAGTGAGTCGGCGAATACGAACACTGAAGCTTTCTTT	CAISESANTNTEAFF
TRBV20-1	TRBJ2-1	few	NA	TGCAGTGCAAGGTCGGATGAGCAGTTCTTC	CSARSDEQFF
TRBV27	TRBJ2-7	few	NA	TGTGCCAGCAGTTTAATCGGAGGAAAGGCGGACGAGCAGTACTTC	CASSLIGGKADEQYF
TRBV28	TRBJ2-5	NA	NA	TGTGCCAGCAGTCCACTTGCAGGCGAGACCCAGTACTTC	CASSPLAGETQYF
TRBV9	TRBJ2-7	NA	NA	TGTGCCAGCGGGGGCCCTTGGGGCGAGCAGTACTTC	CASGGPWGEQYF
TRBV4-3	TRBJ2-3	NA	TRBD2	TGCGCCAGCAGCCTTTTTACTAGCGGGGCTAGCACAGATACGCAGTATTTT	CASSLFTSGASTDTQYF
TRBV4-1	TRBJ1-4	few	TRBD1	TGCGCCAGCAGCCAAGACCGGGACAGGGGGCAAAGGGGCGAAAAACTGTTTTTT	CASSQDRDRGQRGEKLFF
TRBV5-8	TRBJ2-3	NA	NA	TGTGCCAGCAGCTTAGGTCTCACAGATACGCAGTATTTT	CASSLGLTDTQYF
TRBV7-2	TRBJ2-1	NA	NA	TGTGCCAGCAGCTCCAGGACCCTCTCAGGCTACAATGAGCAGTTCTTC	CASSSRTLSGYNEQFF
TRBV15	TRBJ1-5	few	NA	TGTGCCACCAGCCCGGGATTGGTCAATCAGCCCCAGCATTTT	CATSPGLVNQPQHF
TRBV4-2	TRBJ2-7	few	TRBD2	TGTGCCAGCAGAAGGACTAGCGGGAGATCATTATTCGACGAGCAGTACTTC	CASRRTSGRSLFDEQYF
TRBV10-3	TRBJ2-7	NA	NA	TGTGCCATCAGTGTTTGGTCCTACGAGCAGTACTTC	CAISVWSYEQYF
TRBV12-3/TRBV12-4	TRBJ1-6	NA	TRBD1	TGTGCCAGCAGTCTCGGGACAGGGGGTTGGGCCCTCCACTTT	CASSLGTGGWALHF
TRBV15	TRBJ1-6	many	NA	TGTGCCACCAGCACCCGGGCCTCTAATTCACCCCTCCACTTT	CATSTRASNSPLHF
TRBV29-1	TRBJ2-3	NA	TRBD1	TGCAGCGTTGTACAGGGGTCCACAGATACGCAGTATTTT	CSVVQGSTDTQYF
TRBV7-2	TRBJ2-1	NA	NA	TGTGCCAGCAGCTTCTTTGAGCGCCCAACCTACAATGAGCAGTTCTTC	CASSFFERPTYNEQFF
TRBV4-1	TRBJ2-3	NA	NA	TGCGCCAGCAGCCCCCCACTTGCAAGGGCAGATACGCAGTATTTT	CASSPPLARADTQYF
TRBV7-3	TRBJ1-2	NA	NA	TGTGCCAGCAGCTCCGATGACAGTTTCTCCAGCGGCTACACCTTC	CASSSDDSFSSGYTF
TRBV21-1	TRBJ2-3	NA	NA	TGTGCCAGCAGCAACGGAAGCAATGGGGTAACAGATACGCAGTATTTT	CASSNGSNGVTDTQYF
TRBV7-2	TRBJ1-2	few	NA	TGTGCCAGCAGCCACCTCAATCGCTATGGCTACACCTTC	CASSHLNRYGYTF
TRBV6-2/TRBV6-3	TRBJ1-1	few	NA	TGTGCCAGCAGCGACGGGACAACCGGAGGCACTGAAGCTTTCTTT	CASSDGTTGGTEAFF
TRBV27	TRBJ2-1	NA	NA	TGTGCCAGCAGCCGAGATCGGGTTGGACTACCCCGCGAGCAGTTCTTC	CASSRDRVGLPREQFF
TRBV4-3	TRBJ1-5	NA	NA	TGCGCCAGCAGCCAAGAGCACGGACCGAATCAGCCCCAGCATTTT	CASSQEHGPNQPQHF
TRBV20-1	TRBJ2-2	NA	NA	TGCAGTGCTAGACCTCTCATTGCCACCGGGGAGCTGTTTTTT	CSARPLIATGELFF
TRBV27	TRBJ2-4	NA	TRBD2	TGTGCCAGCAGTTCGTCGACTAGCGGGAGGGAGGGCATTCAGTACTTC	CASSSSTSGREGIQYF
TRBV12-3/TRBV12-4	TRBJ1-2	few	NA	TGTGCCAGCAGTTTGAGGGGTGAAGGGGCCGGCTACACCTTC	CASSLRGEGAGYTF
TRBV29-1	TRBJ2-1	NA	TRBD1	TGCAGCGTTCGCGCCGGGACAGGGGGGGGTGAGCAGTTCTTC	CSVRAGTGGGEQFF
TRBV5-8	TRBJ1-1	NA	NA	TGTGCCAGCAGCTTGTATAACACTGAAGCTTTCTTT	CASSLYNTEAFF
TRBV5-1	TRBJ1-2	many	TRBD1	TGCGCCAGCAGCCAACAGGGGGCGCAGAACTATGGCTACACCTTC	CASSQQGAQNYGYTF
TRBV28	TRBJ1-5	few	TRBD1	TGTGCCAGCTTACGGGGGACAGACCTTAGCAATCAGCCCCAGCATTTT	CASLRGTDLSNQPQHF
TRBV7-2	TRBJ1-5	NA	TRBD1	TGTGCCAGCAGCCCCGCGACAGGGGGAAGCAATCAGCCCCAGCATTTT	CASSPATGGSNQPQHF
TRBV5-6	TRBJ1-6	few	TRBD1	TGTGCCAGCAGCTACTGGACAGGGGAAAATTCACCCCTCCACTTT	CASSYWTGENSPLHF
TRBV7-3	TRBJ2-3	few	NA	TGTGCCAGCAGCCTAGGACTGATGGCAGATACGCAGTATTTT	CASSLGLMADTQYF
TRBV12-3/TRBV12-4	TRBJ2-7	few	NA	TGTGCCAGCAGTTTAGGTCAGGGTACCTACGAGCAGTACTTC	CASSLGQGTYEQYF
TRBV27	TRBJ1-3	few	NA	TGTGCCAGCAAGGAGAGCTCTGGAAACACCATATATTTT	CASKESSGNTIYF
TRBV4-3	TRBJ2-2	few	NA	TGCGCCAGCAGCCAAGATATCGGTACCGGGGAGCTGTTTTTT	CASSQDIGTGELFF
TRBV5-1	TRBJ1-1	many	NA	TGCGCCAGCAGCTTGAGCCCGGGGAACACTGAAGCTTTCTTT	CASSLSPGNTEAFF
TRBV15	TRBJ2-7	once	NA	TGTGCCACCAGCAGAGATCCCGCGACTGGCTACGAGCAGTACTTC	CATSRDPATGYEQYF
TRBV3-1	TRBJ2-7	NA	TRBD2	TGTGCCAGCAGCCAGGCGGGAGTCAGCTCCTACGAGCAGTACTTC	CASSQAGVSSYEQYF
TRBV6-6	TRBJ2-1	few	TRBD2	TGTGCCAGGGGGGTAGCGGGAGCGGGAAATGAGCAGTTCTTC	CARGVAGAGNEQFF
TRBV4-1	TRBJ2-5	few	TRBD1	TGCGCCAGCAGCCGGGGACAGCCCCAAGAGACCCAGTACTTC	CASSRGQPQETQYF
TRBV3-1	TRBJ2-5	many	NA	TGTGCCAGCGGGCCCGAGCAAGAGACCCAGTACTTC	CASGPEQETQYF
TRBV9	TRBJ2-3	NA	NA	TGTGCCAGCAGCCTCCGAGAGGGGGATACGCAGTATTTT	CASSLREGDTQYF